The 14 T cell receptor beta chains given below trace back to one sample, sequenced in a study of spatial heterogeneity in lung cancer. One entry per CDR3 protein, called by TCRdb with MiXCR from the 5' RACE reads. The sample holds roughly 9,900 distinct CDR3 sequences, under 30% seen once. As for time point: blood at routine non-recurrence follow-up after resection. Sequenced here: PBMCs, sampled at follow-up. Source of these receptors: a female donor with early-stage non-small cell lung cancer.

CDR3 amino acids: CASSRGREGEQFF. The CDR3 nucleotides are TGTGCCAGCAGCCGGGGGCGGGAGGGTGAGCAGTTCTTC. The chain joins TRBV11-3 to TRBJ2-1; TRBD2 matches 9 bases. Germline lookup yields CDR1 SGHNT and CDR2 YENEEA. V shed 5 bases and J 9 bases; nucleotides not matched to a gene: 5. This CDR3 is built from 13 residues. Using reference TRBV11-3 and TRBJ2-1 for the parts outside the CDR3, the full variable domain is EAGVVQSPRYKIIEKKQPVAFWCNPISGHNTLYWYLQNLGQGPELLIRYENEEAVDDSQLPKDRFSAERLKGVDSTLKIQPAELGDSAVYLCASSRGREGEQFFGPGTRLTVL.

The chain uses TRBV5-1 and TRBJ1-1; no clear D gene. The CDR3 runs 13 residues. V dropped 4 bases and J dropped 6 bases, with 13 bases sitting between them. Germline values: CDR1 SGHRS, CDR2 YFSETQ. The CDR3 spells CASSRLSRSEAFF. CDR3 nucleotides: TGCGCCAGCAGCCGTCTATCGCGATCTGAAGCTTTCTTT.

This clonotype came up a few times. This chain uses TRBV5-1 with TRBJ2-3; 12 positions match TRBD2. The CDR3 is made up of 16 amino acids. Germline V gene lookup returns CDR1 SGHRS and CDR2 YFSETQ. With 7 bases clipped from V and 4 bases from J, the junction kept 10 bases outside the gene matches. CDR3 nucleotide sequence: TGCGCCAGCGGCCCCAGGGGACTAGCGGGCCCAGATACGCAGTATTTT. It translates to CASGPRGLAGPDTQYF. The full variable domain, its missing parts supplied by reference TRBV5-1 and TRBJ2-3, is KAGVTQTPRYLIKTRGQQVTLSCSPISGHRSVSWYQQTPGQGLQFLFEYFSETQRNKGNFPGRFSGRQFSNSRSEMNVSTLELGDSALYLCASGPRGLAGPDTQYFGPGTRLTVL.

This chain uses TRBV7-2 with TRBJ2-1, with D perhaps given as TRBD1 or TRBD2 (5 bases each). Germline V gene data show CDR1 as SGHTA and CDR2 as FQGNSA. This CDR3 region has 15 residues. V was cut by 1 base and J by 9 bases, with 16 bases left in between. CDR3 amino acids: CASSLVGGGVGEQFF. The CDR3 nucleotides are TGTGCCAGCAGCTTAGTAGGTGGGGGAGTGGGTGAGCAGTTCTTC.

The chain's CDR3 is CASSPPGHPAKNIQYF. CDR3 DNA sequence: TGTGCCAGCAGCCCCCCGGGACACCCAGCCAAAAACATTCAGTACTTC. This chain connects TRBV28 to TRBJ2-4; D possibly corresponds to TRBD1 (6 bases). The germline CDR1 and CDR2 sequences are MDHEN and SYDVKM. The CDR3 is made up of 16 amino acids. V was trimmed by 6 bases and J by 0 bases, leaving 15 bases between them.

This clonotype was found a few times. The CDR3 nucleotides read TGTGCCATCACTGCACAAATGTCCCCACCTAACAATGAGCAGTTCTTC. Translation: CAITAQMSPPNNEQFF. This sequence joins TRBV10-3 and TRBJ2-1; D gene ambiguous. From germline, CDR1 is ENHRY and CDR2 SYGVKD. V was cut by 7 bases and J by 5 bases, with 21 bases left in between. The CDR3 contains 16 residues.

This clonotype has a handful of counts. The chain joins TRBV7-9 to TRBJ2-2, with 10 bases matching TRBD1. Germline-derived CDR1 and CDR2 are SEHNR and FQNEAQ (reference sequence). J was trimmed by 0 bases and V by 5 bases; bases with no gene match: 12. The CDR3 runs to 19 residues. CDR3 region: CASSLPTGTGDSNTGELFF. Written as DNA, the CDR3 is TGTGCCAGCAGCCTCCCTACCGGGACAGGGGACTCGAACACCGGGGAGCTGTTTTTT. Combining the CDR3 with reference TRBV7-9 and TRBJ2-2 gives the whole variable domain DTGVSQNPRHKITKRGQNVTFRCDPISEHNRLYWYRQTLGQGPEFLTYFQNEAQLEKSRLLSDRFSAERPKGSFSTLEIQRTEQGDSAMYLCASSLPTGTGDSNTGELFFGEGSRLTVL.

This clonotype has just one count. The chain uses TRBV7-2 and TRBJ1-5, with unresolved D. Germline values: CDR1 SGHTA, CDR2 FQGNSA. Trimming cost V 5 bases and J 1 base, with 12 bases left between them. The CDR3 runs to 15 residues. The CDR3 coding sequence is TGTGCCAGCAGCCCGATGAGAGGCAGCAATCAGCCCCAGCATTTT. Translation gives CASSPMRGSNQPQHF.

This clonotype is judged medium-sized (0.01 to 0.1%). The chain uses TRBV3-1 and TRBJ2-7; 7 bases align to TRBD1. With 3 bases clipped from V and 1 base from J, the junction kept 6 bases outside the gene matches. The germline V gene has CDR1 LGHDT and CDR2 YNNKEL (reference sequence). The length of the CDR3 is 15 residues. CDR3 sequence: CASSQSETGSYEQYF. CDR3 nucleotide sequence: TGTGCCAGCAGCCAGTCCGAGACAGGGTCCTACGAGCAGTACTTC.

V is TRBV28 and J is TRBJ1-2; tentative D call: TRBD1 (5 bases). From germline, CDR1 is MDHEN and CDR2 SYDVKM. Between the trimmed V and J ends, which lost 5 bases and 0 bases, there was a span of 16 bases. The CDR3 is 16 amino acids. CDR3 amino acids: CASSTHPGRPNYGYTF. The CDR3 DNA reads TGTGCCAGCAGTACCCACCCGGGACGGCCTAACTATGGCTACACCTTC.

The chain carries TRBV6-2 or TRBV6-3 and TRBJ2-3; possible D gene TRBD2, 5 bases. CDR1 and CDR2 (germline): MNHEY, SVGEGT. Trimming removed 6 bases from V and 5 bases from J, with 15 bases in between. The CDR3 has 14 residues. The CDR3 loop reads CASSLTGEGDTQYF. The CDR3, as DNA: TGTGCCAGCAGCTTGACGGGCGAGGGAGATACGCAGTATTTT.

The chain uses TRBV4-1 and TRBJ2-7; weak D call: TRBD2 (6 bases). V was cut by 0 bases and J by 7 bases, with 19 bases left in between. CDR1 MGHRA and CDR2 YSYEKL come from the germline V gene. The CDR3 has 16 residues. CDR3 sequence: CASSQDRRGGSWEQYF. The CDR3, as DNA: TGCGCCAGCAGCCAAGATCGGCGGGGAGGCAGCTGGGAGCAGTACTTC.

This chain connects TRBV7-3 to TRBJ2-3; D is undetermined. The CDR3 is 11 residues long. Germline V gene sequence: CDR1 SGHTA, CDR2 FQGTGA. The V gene lost 6 bases and the J gene lost 2 bases, with 3 bases spanning the gap. CDR3 region: CASRSTDTQYF. Written as DNA, the CDR3 is TGTGCCAGCAGGTCCACAGATACGCAGTATTTT.

This clonotype was observed a handful of times. The V call is TRBV18, the J call TRBJ2-7, with a tentative D call TRBD1 (6 bases). The CDR3 is made up of 14 amino acids. Germline lookup yields CDR1 KGHSH and CDR2 LQKENI. V was pared by 3 bases and J by 0 bases, with 9 bases between. The CDR3 sequence is CASSPGQSSYEQYF. The CDR3 DNA is TGTGCCAGCTCACCGGGACAAAGCTCCTACGAGCAGTACTTC.